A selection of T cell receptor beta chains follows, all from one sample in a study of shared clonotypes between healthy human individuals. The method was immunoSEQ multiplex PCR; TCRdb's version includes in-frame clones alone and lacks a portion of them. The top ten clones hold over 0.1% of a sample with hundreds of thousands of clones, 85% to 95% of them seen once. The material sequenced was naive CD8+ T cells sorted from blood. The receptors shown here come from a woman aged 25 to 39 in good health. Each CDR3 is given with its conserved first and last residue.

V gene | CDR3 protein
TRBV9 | CASSSGTQETQYF
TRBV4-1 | CASSWRGDSEQYF
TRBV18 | CASSPRALFPNYGYTF
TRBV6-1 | CASSDPDGKTQYF
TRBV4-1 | CASSPGKGGGDTEAFF
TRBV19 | CASSIGPSGPSTDTQYF
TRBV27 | CASSPSIGEVNTEAFF
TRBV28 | CASSFPGTGGGEKLFF
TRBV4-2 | CASSLNTEAFF
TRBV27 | CASSLSSGLGYGYTF
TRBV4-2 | CASSQERASGRVEQYF
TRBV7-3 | CASSLIGTDTQYF
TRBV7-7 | CASSPGGAAITGELFF
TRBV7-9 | CASSFGWDEQYF
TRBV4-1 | CASSQDHESYGYTF
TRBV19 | CASSGRDGRIVEAFF
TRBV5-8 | CASSPGLYNEQFF
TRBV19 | CASSIAGQGARIYGYTF
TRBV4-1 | CASSQGARGQYEQYF
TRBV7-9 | CASSEAGTSGRGSYEQYF
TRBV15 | CATSREKVSNQPQHF
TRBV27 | CASSLSSGRAETQYF
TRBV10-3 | CAISEGVIESQPQHF
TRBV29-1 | CSVEGGGTYEQYF
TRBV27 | CASKTGGTEAFF
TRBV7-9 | CASSYDVAISFNIQYF
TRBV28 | CASSKLGEGADQPQHF
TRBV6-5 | CASSYSNVGEQYF
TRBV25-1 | CASSGGSGELFF
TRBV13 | CASRPQGTSGDGELFF
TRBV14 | CASSQEEGVHSEKLFF
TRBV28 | CASSSSLAKNIQYF
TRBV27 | CASGFLAGLSYEQYF
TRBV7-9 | CASSLVQNSGNTIYF
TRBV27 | CASSLQGSGRPYEQFF
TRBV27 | CASSPYWDSARETQYF
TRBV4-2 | CASSPSYLGNYEQYF
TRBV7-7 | CASSAGVNRRETQYF
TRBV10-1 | CASSEFRESDEQFF
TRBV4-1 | CASSQGPGAADTQYF
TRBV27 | CASSFGTGVTEAFF
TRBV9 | CASSFNRFGYEQYF
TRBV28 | CASSLNGGDEQYF
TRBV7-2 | CASSPRPSRGAEKLFF